Presented here are 28 T cell receptor beta chains from one specimen sequenced in a study of blood T cell repertoires in COVID-19. Libraries were prepared by immunoSEQ multiplex PCR; TCRdb keeps only in-frame clonotypes and omits some of them. The sample lists fewer than 120,000 clones; 76% were seen once. Sequencing was done on a sample of peripheral blood. Source of these receptors: an elderly woman with acute or convalescent COVID-19.

This chain links TRBV5-4 with TRBJ2-7, with TRBD2 as a possible D gene (7 bases). This CDR3 has 15 amino acids. Germline V gene sequence: CDR1 SGHNT, CDR2 YYREEE (reference sequence). The V and J ends lost 4 bases and 2 bases respectively, with 16 bases between them. The CDR3 loop is CASSPGRGGTYEQYF. The CDR3 DNA follows: TGTGCCAGCAGCCCAGGAAGGGGGGGGACCTACGAGCAGTACTTC.

The chain has TRBV6-5 and TRBJ1-2, with 9 nucleotides matching TRBD1. The CDR3 extends over 15 amino acids. Trimming cost V 6 bases and J 0 bases; bases outside gene matches: 5. In germline, CDR1 is MNHEY, CDR2 SVGAGI. For the CDR3, the DNA is TGTGCCAGCAGGATACGGGACAGGGCTAACTATGGCTACACCTTC. The encoded protein is CASRIRDRANYGYTF.

The chain is built from TRBV5-4 and TRBJ2-7; 13 nucleotides line up with TRBD2. Germline CDR1 is SGHNT and CDR2 is YYREEE (reference sequence). V was pared by 4 bases and J by 4 bases, with 5 bases of the junction left unmatched. The CDR3 length is 15 residues. The CDR3 loop reads CASSRGLAGQYEQYF. The CDR3 coding sequence is TGTGCCAGCAGCCGGGGACTAGCGGGACAGTACGAGCAGTACTTC. The full variable domain, its missing parts supplied by reference TRBV5-4 and TRBJ2-7, is ETGVTQSPTHLIKTRGQQVTLRCSSQSGHNTVSWYQQALGQGPQFIFQYYREEENGRGNFPPRFSGLQFPNYSSELNVNALELDDSALYLCASSRGLAGQYEQYFGPGTRLTVT.

The J gene is TRBJ2-4, the V gene TRBV2, with D maybe TRBD1 (6 bases). Trimming removed 6 bases from V and 1 base from J, with 13 bases in between. The CDR3 consists of 15 residues. Germline assignment: CDR1 SNHLY and CDR2 FYNNEI. The CDR3 region is CASREDSLAKNIQYF. The CDR3 nucleotides read TGTGCCAGCAGGGAGGACAGTTTGGCCAAAAACATTCAGTACTTC.

As DNA, the CDR3 is TGTGCCAGCAGTGAAAGGAGCGGAACTAGCACAGATACGCAGTATTTT. This encodes CASSERSGTSTDTQYF. The rearrangement links TRBV6-1 to TRBJ2-3; D is possibly TRBD2 (5 bases). CDR1 is MNHNS, CDR2 SASEGT, per germline. The V gene lost 2 bases and the J gene lost 0 bases, with 12 bases spanning the gap. The CDR3 has 16 amino acids.

The chain links TRBV30 to TRBJ1-5, with D unclear. The V end was cut by 0 bases, the J end by 1 base, with 7 bases between. The germline gives CDR1 GTSNPN, CDR2 SVGIG (reference sequence). The CDR3 extends over 14 amino acids. The CDR3 protein is CAWSVTVSNQPQHF. DNA for the CDR3: TGTGCCTGGAGTGTTACGGTCAGCAATCAGCCCCAGCATTTT.

The chain links TRBV7-2 to TRBJ2-1, with 10 bases identical to TRBD2. The CDR3 length is 15 residues. Germline V gene sequence: CDR1 SGHTA, CDR2 FQGNSA. V lost 1 base to trimming and J lost 12 bases; unmatched junction nucleotides: 9. The CDR3 DNA follows: TGTGCCAGCAGCTTAGGTAGCGGGGGGTCCTTTCTGCAGTTCTTC. It yields the protein CASSLGSGGSFLQFF. Full variable domain (missing parts from reference TRBV7-2 and TRBJ2-1): GAGVSQSPSNKVTEKGKDVELRCDPISGHTALYWYRQSLGQGLEFLIYFQGNSAPDKSGLPSDRFSAERTGGSVSTLTIQRTQQEDSAVYLCASSLGSGGSFLQFFGPGTRLTVL.

This clone has a count of ten or more. The V and J genes are TRBV5-1 and TRBJ2-3, with 7 bases fitting TRBD1. In germline, CDR1 is SGHRS, CDR2 YFSETQ. V gave up 0 bases and J gave up 3 bases; unmatched junction bases: 10. This CDR3 is built from 17 residues. The CDR3 sequence is CASSLGPRQGMTDTQYF. In DNA form, the CDR3 reads TGCGCCAGCAGCTTGGGTCCCCGACAGGGTATGACAGATACGCAGTATTTT.

V usage is TRBV5-1 and J usage is TRBJ2-1; D is possibly TRBD2 (6 bases). The V gene lost 1 base and the J gene lost 3 bases, with 11 bases spanning the gap. Germline-derived CDR1 and CDR2 are SGHRS and YFSETQ. The CDR3 length is 15 residues. CDR3 in amino acids: CASSLPGSGYNEQFF. In DNA form, the CDR3 reads TGCGCCAGCAGCTTGCCCGGGAGTGGCTACAATGAGCAGTTCTTC.

V gene TRBV18 combines with J gene TRBJ2-7; a possible D gene is TRBD1 (5 bases). Trimming took off 3 bases at V and 2 bases at J, with 11 bases between the two ends. Germline V gives CDR1 KGHSH, CDR2 LQKENI. The CDR3 covers 14 residues. This chain's CDR3 is CASSPPTVAYEQYF. The CDR3 DNA reads TGTGCCAGCTCACCTCCGACAGTAGCCTACGAGCAGTACTTC. Using reference TRBV18 and TRBJ2-7 for the parts outside the CDR3, the full variable domain is NAGVMQNPRHLVRRRGQEARLRCSPMKGHSHVYWYRQLPEEGLKFMVYLQKENIIDESGMPKERFSAEFPKEGPSILRIQQVVRGDSAAYFCASSPPTVAYEQYFGPGTRLTVT.

J is TRBJ1-1 and V is TRBV5-4; D might be TRBD1 (5 bases). The CDR3 runs 14 residues. With 4 bases removed from V and 5 bases from J, the gap between germline ends came to 15 bases. Germline V gene data show CDR1 as SGHNT and CDR2 as YYREEE (reference sequence). The CDR3 spells CASSPGARGTEAFF. DNA for the CDR3: TGTGCCAGCAGCCCCGGGGCTCGGGGGACTGAAGCTTTCTTT.

The rearrangement joins TRBV27 to TRBJ2-1; 10 bases line up with TRBD1. This CDR3 contains 17 residues. V was pared by 3 bases and J by 4 bases, with 9 bases of the junction left unmatched. Germline V gene data show CDR1 as MNHEY and CDR2 as SMNVEV (reference sequence). The CDR3 DNA reads TGTGCCAGCAGTTTGTGGGTCGGGACAGGGGATTACAATGAGCAGTTCTTC. This sequence encodes CASSLWVGTGDYNEQFF.

This clone showed up just a few times. The chain links TRBV6-1 to TRBJ2-1; 10 nucleotides agree with TRBD2. Per the germline V gene, CDR1 is MNHNS and CDR2 is SASEGT. Germline trimming cut 3 bases from V and 10 bases from J; bases unmatched to any gene: 9. The CDR3 extends over 15 amino acids. This chain's CDR3 is CASSEQPGLATEQFF. The CDR3, as DNA: TGTGCCAGCAGTGAGCAGCCGGGACTAGCGACCGAGCAGTTCTTC.

The chain is built from TRBV27 and TRBJ2-1, with 8 bases that match TRBD2. Germline CDR1 and CDR2: MNHEY and SMNVEV (reference sequence). This CDR3 comprises 15 residues. With V trimmed by 5 bases and J by 6 bases, 9 bases remained unmatched. The chain's CDR3 is CASSPSPGLVNEQFF. The CDR3, as DNA: TGTGCCAGCAGTCCGTCTCCGGGACTAGTCAATGAGCAGTTCTTC.

V gene TRBV7-2 combines with J gene TRBJ2-7; maybe TRBD1 (6 bases). This CDR3 spans 13 amino acids. Trimming shortened V by 3 bases and J by 4 bases, and 10 bases separated the two germline ends. Germline V gives CDR1 SGHTA, CDR2 FQGNSA. CDR3 nucleotides: TGTGCCAGCAGCTTGGGGGCCGGGTACGAGCAGTACTTC. This gives the protein CASSLGAGYEQYF.

This chain connects TRBV7-2 to TRBJ2-2, with D perhaps matching TRBD1 (5 bases). V gave up 10 bases and J gave up 1 base, with 16 bases separating them. This CDR3 spans 15 amino acids. Germline V lookup: CDR1 SGHTA, CDR2 FQGNSA. CDR3: CATTTRQGNTGELFF. For the CDR3, the DNA is TGTGCCACTACGACTCGGCAGGGGAACACCGGGGAGCTGTTTTTT.

This clone was seen once. The chain has TRBV24-1 and TRBJ2-1; D may be TRBD2 (5 bases). The ends were cut back, 1 base at V and 2 bases at J, with 8 bases in the middle. Per the germline V gene, CDR1 is KGHDR and CDR2 is SFDVKD. The CDR3 is 15 amino acids. The CDR3 sequence: CATSDLADAYNEQFF. CDR3 DNA: TGTGCCACCAGTGATTTAGCGGACGCCTACAATGAGCAGTTCTTC.

V usage is TRBV24-1 and J usage is TRBJ2-1; TRBD2 aligns across 8 bases. With V trimmed by 5 bases and J by 6 bases, 8 bases remained unmatched. CDR3 length equals 15 residues. Germline CDR1 and CDR2: KGHDR and SFDVKD. The CDR3 DNA reads as TGTGCCACCAGTGCCGGGGGGGAGAGGCGCAATGAGCAGTTCTTC. Amino acids: CATSAGGERRNEQFF.

J is TRBJ2-1 and V is TRBV6-5, with TRBD2 matching 10 bases. After removal of 5 bases from V and 4 bases from J, the junction contained 5 bases not matched to a gene. This CDR3 is 15 amino acids long. Germline V gives CDR1 MNHEY, CDR2 SVGAGI. In DNA, the CDR3 is TGTGCCAGCAGTATAGCGGGGGGTTCTTACAATGAGCAGTTCTTC. This gives the protein CASSIAGGSYNEQFF.

J is TRBJ1-1 and V is TRBV10-3; the D is unclear. CDR1 is ENHRY and CDR2 is SYGVKD in the germline V gene. V was trimmed by 7 bases and J by 6 bases, leaving 18 bases between them. The CDR3 spans 14 residues. CDR3 nucleotides: TGTGCCATCACCAAAGGCGTATTGGAGCCTGAAGCTTTCTTT. Amino acids: CAITKGVLEPEAFF.

DNA of the CDR3: TGCAGCGTAGGACAGGGATACACTGAAGCTTTCTTT. Its protein is CSVGQGYTEAFF. This chain uses TRBV29-1 with TRBJ1-1; 8 bases align to TRBD1. This CDR3 has 12 amino acids. Germline trimming cut 6 bases from V and 3 bases from J; bases unmatched to any gene: 3. From germline, CDR1 is SQVTM and CDR2 ANQGSEA.

The genes are TRBV2 and TRBJ2-7, with 7 bases fitting TRBD1. CDR1 and CDR2 (germline): SNHLY, FYNNEI. This CDR3 spans 13 amino acids. After removal of 5 bases from V and 3 bases from J, the junction contained 4 bases not matched to a gene. DNA for the CDR3: TGTGCCAGCAGTATCGACAGGGACTACGAGCAGTACTTC. As protein: CASSIDRDYEQYF.

This chain links TRBV28 with TRBJ2-1; D perhaps matches TRBD1 (6 bases). Germline V CDR1 and CDR2: MDHEN, SYDVKM. Between the trimmed V and J ends, which lost 1 base and 12 bases, there was a span of 10 bases. CDR3 length equals 12 residues. CDR3 sequence: CASSLSGQRQFF. DNA of the CDR3: TGTGCCAGCAGTTTATCCGGACAGAGGCAGTTCTTC. Drawing the rest from reference TRBV28 and TRBJ2-1, the complete variable domain is DVKVTQSSRYLVKRTGEKVFLECVQDMDHENMFWYRQDPGLGLRLIYFSYDVKMKEKGDIPEGYSVSREKKERFSLILESASTNQTSMYLCASSLSGQRQFFGPGTRLTVL.

Concerning this clone: This sample includes further DNA sequences coding for the same CDR3. This sequence joins TRBV3-1 (or the pseudogene TRBV3-2) and TRBJ2-5; D call uncertain. Germline CDR1 LGHDT, CDR2 YNNKEL (reference sequence). V was pared by 1 base and J by 5 bases, with 5 bases between. The CDR3 loop spans 12 amino acids. CDR3 protein: CASSQVRETQYF. Written as DNA, the CDR3 is TGTGCCAGCAGCCAAGTCAGGGAGACCCAGTACTTC.

This clone has more than one count but fewer than ten. The chain carries TRBV19 and TRBJ2-2; a weak D match, TRBD2 (7 bases). V lost 11 bases and J lost 5, with 15 bases in between. This CDR3 region has 13 residues. Germline V gene sequence: CDR1 LNHDA, CDR2 SQIVND (reference sequence). CDR3 in DNA: TGTGCCGCAAACCGGGGGGCTACCGGGGAGCTGTTTTTT. Residues: CAANRGATGELFF. Drawing the rest from reference TRBV19 and TRBJ2-2, the complete variable domain is DGGITQSPKYLFRKEGQNVTLSCEQNLNHDAMYWYRQDPGQGLRLIYYSQIVNDFQKGDIAEGYSVSREKKESFPLTVTSAQKNPTAFYLCAANRGATGELFFGEGSRLTVL.

The genes are TRBV4-1 and TRBJ2-7, with D tentatively TRBD2 (6 bases). The germline V gene has CDR1 MGHRA and CDR2 YSYEKL. The CDR3 extends over 13 amino acids. The germline V and J ends were trimmed by 0 bases and 9 bases, with 12 bases remaining between them. The CDR3 region is CASSQDRDSLQYF. The CDR3 DNA reads TGCGCCAGCAGCCAAGATAGGGACTCTCTGCAGTACTTC.

This clone was counted only a few times. This rearrangement joins TRBV7-8 to TRBJ2-7, with TRBD2 matching over 7 bases. CDR1 SGHVS and CDR2 FQNEAQ come from the germline V gene. The CDR3 extends over 14 amino acids. J gave up 7 bases and V 5 bases, and 11 bases lay outside the gene matches. CDR3 loop: CASSLGAGRREQYF. CDR3 in DNA: TGTGCCAGCAGCCTCGGAGCGGGGCGAAGGGAGCAGTACTTC.

The V call is TRBV5-1, the J call TRBJ1-6; D gene uncertain. Germline V gene data show CDR1 as SGHRS and CDR2 as YFSETQ. The CDR3 contains 13 residues. Trimming removed 1 base at V and 11 bases at J, with 10 bases between. In DNA, the CDR3 is TGCGCCAGCAGCTTGAATGACCAGGCACCCCTCCACTTT. Protein sequence: CASSLNDQAPLHF.